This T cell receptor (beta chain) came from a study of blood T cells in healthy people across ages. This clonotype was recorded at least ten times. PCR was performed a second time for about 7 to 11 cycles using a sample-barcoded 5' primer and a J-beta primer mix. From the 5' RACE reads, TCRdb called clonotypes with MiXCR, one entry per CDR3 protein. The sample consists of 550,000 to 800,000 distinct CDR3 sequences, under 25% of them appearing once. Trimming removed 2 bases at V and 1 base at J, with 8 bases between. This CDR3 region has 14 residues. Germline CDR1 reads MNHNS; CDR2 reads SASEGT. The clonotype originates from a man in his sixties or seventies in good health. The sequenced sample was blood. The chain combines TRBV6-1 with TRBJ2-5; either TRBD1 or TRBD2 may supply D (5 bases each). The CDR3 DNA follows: TGTGCCAGCAGTGAACCGGGGCGCCAAGAGACCCAGTACTTC. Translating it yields CASSEPGRQETQYF.